This T cell receptor beta chain was sequenced during a study of blood T cell repertoires in COVID-19. The germline V gene encodes CDR1 LGHDT and CDR2 YNNKEL (reference sequence). The CDR3 sequence is 14 residues long. V lost 5 bases, J lost 5 bases, and 13 bases lay in between. Method: immunoSEQ multiplex PCR; TCRdb's copy keeps in-frame clones and lacks some. The sample consists of 200,000 to 300,000 clones, approximately 84% of them appearing once. The chain is built from TRBV3-1 (or the pseudogene TRBV3-2) and TRBJ2-1; tentatively, D is TRBD2 (5 bases). The TCR was taken from a man aged 45-60 years with acute or convalescent COVID-19. Sequenced sample: peripheral blood. CDR3 residues: CASSSYGLNNEQFF. As DNA, the CDR3 is TGTGCCAGCAGCTCATACGGACTGAACAATGAGCAGTTCTTC.